The 14 T cell receptor beta chains presented below share a single source sample, sequenced in a study of T cells in Graves' hyperthyroidism and ophthalmopathy (dated by TCRdb to about 2019). Library preparation employed multiplex PCR. Sequencer: Illumina HiSeq 2000. The TCR beta CDR3 regions were amplified from the RNA transcripts. The first round of RT-PCR for the TCR CDR3 was performed with the HTBI primer set and the Qiagen OneStep RT-PCR kit. Using fastp trimming at Q25 and MiXCR clonotype assembly, TCRdb reanalyzed the public sequencing data and kept in-frame beta chains. Duplicate CDR3 protein sequences are folded into a single record with the most common DNA and genes. The sample has 500,000 or so distinct CDR3 sequences on record, about 16% of them singletons. The ten most abundant clones make up 29% of the sample. The sequencing sample was made of blood. The receptors shown here come from a woman aged 25-40 years with Graves' ophthalmopathy.

This clonotype has a count of ten or more. The V and J genes are TRBV29-1 and TRBJ2-1; D gene ambiguous. Germline CDR1 and CDR2: SQVTM and ANQGSEA. V lost 2 bases and J lost 9, with 14 bases in between. The CDR3 runs to 13 residues. The CDR3 nucleotides are TGCAGCGTTGAATCACGACACGTGGTTGAGCAGTTCTTC. This sequence encodes CSVESRHVVEQFF.

This clonotype was recorded at least ten times. The chain uses TRBV19 and TRBJ1-5, with 8 bases that match TRBD1. The junction had 13 bases not matched to a gene; V was cut back by 6 bases and J by 0 bases. The CDR3 spans 18 residues. CDR1 and CDR2 (germline): LNHDA, SQIVND (reference sequence). CDR3 DNA: TGTGCCAGTAGATACGGGACAGGCGGAGTCGTTAGCAATCAGCCCCAGCATTTT. Its translation is CASRYGTGGVVSNQPQHF.

The chain recombines TRBV20-1 with TRBJ2-1; 12 nucleotides line up with TRBD2. V lost 2 bases and J lost 6; bases outside the gene matches: 11. Looked up from germline, CDR1 is DFQATT and CDR2 is SNEGSKA (reference sequence). This CDR3 region has 17 residues. This CDR3 reads CSARPASGRAISNEQFF. CDR3 nucleotide sequence: TGCAGTGCTAGACCTGCTAGCGGGAGGGCCATCTCCAATGAGCAGTTCTTC.

This clonotype occurred many times. The chain has TRBV28 and TRBJ2-3; D possibly corresponds to TRBD1 (6 bases). Germline CDR1 and CDR2: MDHEN and SYDVKM. The CDR3 consists of 15 residues. Trimming removed 6 bases at V and 0 bases at J, with 13 bases between. As DNA, the CDR3 is TGTGCCAGCAGAAAAGGACAGTCTAGCACAGATACGCAGTATTTT. This gives the protein CASRKGQSSTDTQYF.

The V and J genes are TRBV7-2 and TRBJ1-2; D unclear. Germline loops: CDR1 SGHTA, CDR2 FQGNSA. Trimming took 6 bases from V and 8 from J, leaving 22 bases between them. The CDR3 is 15 amino acids. CDR3: CASRVGNSLLGGYTF. In DNA, the CDR3 is TGTGCCAGCAGAGTAGGGAACAGCCTACTGGGGGGCTACACCTTC. The entire variable domain, with the rest obtained from reference TRBV7-2 and TRBJ1-2, is as follows: GAGVSQSPSNKVTEKGKDVELRCDPISGHTALYWYRQSLGQGLEFLIYFQGNSAPDKSGLPSDRFSAERTGGSVSTLTIQRTQQEDSAVYLCASRVGNSLLGGYTFGSGTRLTVV.

This clonotype turned up a few times. The chain links TRBV20-1 to TRBJ2-7; unclear D gene. Germline V gene sequence: CDR1 DFQATT, CDR2 SNEGSKA (reference sequence). V gave up 3 bases and J gave up 0 bases, with 12 bases separating them. The CDR3 consists of 14 residues. CDR3: CSASNSLFSYEQYF. The CDR3 DNA follows: TGCAGTGCTAGTAACTCCCTTTTCTCCTACGAGCAGTACTTC.

This clonotype was seen repeatedly, ten times or more. The chain joins TRBV20-1 to TRBJ2-5; 7 nucleotides match TRBD2. The CDR3 extends over 13 amino acids. Germline V lookup: CDR1 DFQATT, CDR2 SNEGSKA (reference sequence). Germline trimming cut 3 bases from V and 5 bases from J; bases unmatched to any gene: 6. CDR3 residues: CSASGGGSETQYF. The CDR3 DNA sequence: TGCAGTGCTAGCGGCGGCGGGAGTGAGACCCAGTACTTC.

This clonotype was recorded at least ten times. This sequence joins TRBV7-2 and TRBJ2-1, with TRBD1 matching over 7 bases. V gave up 3 bases and J gave up 9 bases; unmatched junction bases: 2. The CDR3 sequence is 12 residues long. Looked up from germline, CDR1 is SGHTA and CDR2 is FQGNSA. CDR3 in amino acids: CASSFDRVEQFF. For the CDR3, the DNA is TGTGCCAGCAGCTTCGACAGGGTTGAGCAGTTCTTC.

This clonotype was seen ten or more times. The genes are TRBV12-3 or TRBV12-4 and TRBJ2-2; 10 bases map to TRBD2. The CDR3 is 21 residues long. V gave up 5 bases and J gave up 6 bases; unmatched junction bases: 24. The CDR3 protein is CASSPRTRLAGAPSGAGELFF. CDR3 in DNA: TGTGCCAGCAGTCCCCGGACGCGGCTAGCGGGAGCCCCTTCCGGGGCCGGGGAGCTGTTTTTT.

This clonotype has a count of ten or more. The chain couples TRBV4-1 to TRBJ2-5, with 7 bases that match TRBD1. Looked up from germline, CDR1 is MGHRA and CDR2 is YSYEKL. The V and J ends lost 4 bases and 2 bases, in that order; junction bases with no gene match: 7. The CDR3 length is 15 residues. The CDR3 region is CASSPTGPGQETQYF. The CDR3 bases are TGCGCCAGCAGCCCGACAGGGCCCGGACAAGAGACCCAGTACTTC.

The sample holds a few counts of this clonotype. CDR3 in amino acids: CSAEPGTGELFF. CDR3 DNA: TGCAGTGCCGAACCGGGAACCGGGGAGCTGTTTTTT. The chain combines TRBV20-1 with TRBJ2-2, with D possibly matching TRBD2 (5 bases). The germline V gene has CDR1 DFQATT and CDR2 SNEGSKA (reference sequence). Trimming shortened V by 6 bases and J by 5 bases, and 10 bases separated the two germline ends. The CDR3 runs 12 residues.

The chain combines TRBV7-9 with TRBJ1-2, with D possibly TRBD1 on 5 matching bases. Germline lookup yields CDR1 SEHNR and CDR2 FQNEAQ (reference sequence). V lost 4 bases and J lost 6, with 18 bases in between. The length of the CDR3 is 15 residues. The CDR3 is CASSSRDSNDNGYTF. The CDR3, as DNA: TGTGCCAGCAGCTCCCGGGACTCAAACGACAATGGCTACACCTTC.

This clonotype was observed many times. The chain has TRBV4-1 and TRBJ2-5; 7 nucleotides match TRBD1. CDR1 and CDR2 (germline): MGHRA, YSYEKL. The ends lost 4 bases at V and 10 bases at J; junction bases unmatched: 12. The CDR3 loop spans 14 amino acids. The CDR3 region is CASSLGPRQGNQYF. In nucleotides, the CDR3 is TGCGCCAGCAGCCTCGGACCAAGACAGGGCAACCAGTACTTC.

J is TRBJ1-1 and V is TRBV5-1; no clear D. CDR1 and CDR2 (germline): SGHRS, YFSETQ. The CDR3 covers 16 residues. Trimming pared 3 bases from V and 4 bases from J, leaving 19 bases between. The CDR3 coding sequence is TGCGCCAGCAGCTCCCAAACCTCCTCCCGAAGCACTGAAGCTTTCTTT. This encodes CASSSQTSSRSTEAFF.